The clone carrying this T cell receptor beta chain was detected a few times. The CDR3 is made up of 15 amino acids. In germline, CDR1 is LNHNV, CDR2 YYDKDF (reference sequence). Trimming removed 1 base from V and 5 bases from J; junction bases left unmatched: 4. Patients suffered from locally advanced or metastatic urothelial carcinoma. Libraries were prepared by immunoSEQ multiplex PCR; TCRdb keeps only in-frame clonotypes and omits some of them. The repertoire includes about 88,000 clones, over 90% of them detected once, and over 9% sits in the top ten. This specimen comes from a study of PD-L1 blockade in urothelial cancer. The overall study: Patients initiated atezolizumab in about 2014 at 1,200 mg intravenously every 3 weeks. Blood samples had a median of 141,255 T cells.

The receptor was derived from a man in his sixties with urothelial cancer. This specimen was PBMCs, taken around atezolizumab (anti-PD-L1) treatment. This sequence joins TRBV15 and TRBJ1-1; 10 bases fit TRBD1. The CDR3 region has the DNA TGTGCCACCAGCAGAGGACAGGGGGCGCGAACTGAAGCTTTCTTT. Amino acid sequence: CATSRGQGARTEAFF.